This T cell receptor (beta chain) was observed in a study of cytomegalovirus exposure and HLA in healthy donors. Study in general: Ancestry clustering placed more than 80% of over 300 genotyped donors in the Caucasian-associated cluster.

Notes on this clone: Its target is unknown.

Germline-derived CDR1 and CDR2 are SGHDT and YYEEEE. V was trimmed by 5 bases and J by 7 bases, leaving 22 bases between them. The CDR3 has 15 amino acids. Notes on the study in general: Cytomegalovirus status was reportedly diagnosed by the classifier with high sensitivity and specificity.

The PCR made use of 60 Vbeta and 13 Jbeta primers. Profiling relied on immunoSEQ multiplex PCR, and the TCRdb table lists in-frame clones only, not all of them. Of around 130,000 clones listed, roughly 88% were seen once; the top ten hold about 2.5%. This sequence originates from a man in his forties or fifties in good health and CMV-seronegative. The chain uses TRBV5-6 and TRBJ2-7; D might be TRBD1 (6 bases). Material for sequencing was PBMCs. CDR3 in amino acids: CASRQAGTRLWEQYF. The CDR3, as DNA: TGTGCCAGCAGACAGGCCGGGACAAGGCTCTGGGAGCAGTACTTC.